This TCR beta chain was sequenced for a study of blood T cell repertoires in COVID-19. Study background: Sources were T cells, B-cell-depleted T cells, or PBMCs; the material itself was cDNA or gDNA.

The table lists this clone with a few counts. Original handling: Estimated nucleated cell counts came from reference gene primer amplification. Only in-frame clones appear in the TCRdb table, and some are missing; sequencing was by immunoSEQ multiplex PCR. V and J calls plus clone size are reproduced from that table; the DNA served to infer D and trimming. The sample lists roughly 290,000 clones, more than 75% seen once, with 2.1% in the top ten. This sequence originates from a woman under 40 who had recovered from COVID-19. Input material: peripheral blood.

CDR3 sequence (DNA): TGTGCCAGCAGTGAATTCACAACAGCTAGCACAGATACGCAGTATTTT. This translates into CASSEFTTASTDTQYF. The chain joins TRBV25-1 to TRBJ2-3; D unclear. Germline V gene data show CDR1 as MGHDK and CDR2 as SYGVNS. The V gene lost 1 base and the J gene lost 0 bases, with 11 bases spanning the gap. The CDR3 is 16 residues long.